This T cell receptor (beta chain) was found in a study of cytomegalovirus exposure and HLA in healthy donors. Study outcomes and limitations: Per published reports, the classifier diagnosed cytomegalovirus status with high specificity and sensitivity. The study designated around 150 TCR beta chains cytomegalovirus-associated.

With V trimmed by 10 bases and J by 2 bases, 5 bases remained unmatched. Per germline, CDR1 MNHNS and CDR2 SASEGT. The length of the CDR3 is 12 residues. Here immunoSEQ multiplex PCR was the method, and the copy in TCRdb shows in-frame clones only, minus some. The profile shows 200,000 or so clones, around nine tenths of them singletons. A remark on this clone: What it recognizes is unknown.

Sequenced sample: PBMCs. V is TRBV6-1 and J is TRBJ2-7, with 7 positions matching TRBD1. The TCR sequence derives from a woman aged 18-29 years in good health and CMV-seropositive. CDR3 sequence reads: CATDRDTYEQYF. Written as DNA, the CDR3 is TGTGCCACCGACAGGGATACCTACGAGCAGTACTTC.